This T cell receptor (beta chain) was obtained from a study of blood T cell repertoires in COVID-19. The authors' processing: Researchers report that nucleated cell counts were estimated from reference gene primer amplification. Sequenced by immunoSEQ multiplex PCR; TCRdb stores in-frame clones only, minus some. That table is the source of V, J and clone size, and D and trimming were worked out from the DNA. The table includes some 340,000 clones, more than 70% detected once. This clonotype originated in a woman in her thirties who had recovered from COVID-19. The sequencing sample was made of PBMCs or T cells enriched from blood (not recorded which).

The chain's CDR3 is CASSRSLAGGRETQYF. CDR3 nucleotides: TGTGCCAGCAGCCGTTCCCTAGCGGGGGGGCGGGAGACCCAGTACTTC. This chain links TRBV11-2 with TRBJ2-5, with 12 bases matching TRBD2. This CDR3 is 16 amino acids long. V trimming: 5 bases; J trimming: 5 bases; junction bases outside the gene matches: 9. Germline V gives CDR1 SGHAT, CDR2 FQNNGV.